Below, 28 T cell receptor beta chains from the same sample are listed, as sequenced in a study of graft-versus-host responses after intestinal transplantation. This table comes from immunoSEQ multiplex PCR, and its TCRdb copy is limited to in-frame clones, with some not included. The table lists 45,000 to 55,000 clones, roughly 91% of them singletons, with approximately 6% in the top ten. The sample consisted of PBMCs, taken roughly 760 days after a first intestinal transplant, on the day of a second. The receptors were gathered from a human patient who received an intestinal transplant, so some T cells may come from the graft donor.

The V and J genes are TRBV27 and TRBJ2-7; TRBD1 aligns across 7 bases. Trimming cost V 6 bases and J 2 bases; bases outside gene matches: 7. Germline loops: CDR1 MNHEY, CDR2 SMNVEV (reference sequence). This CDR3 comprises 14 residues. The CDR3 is CASSSGTAAYEQYF. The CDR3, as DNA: TGTGCCAGCAGCTCCGGGACAGCGGCCTACGAGCAGTACTTC.

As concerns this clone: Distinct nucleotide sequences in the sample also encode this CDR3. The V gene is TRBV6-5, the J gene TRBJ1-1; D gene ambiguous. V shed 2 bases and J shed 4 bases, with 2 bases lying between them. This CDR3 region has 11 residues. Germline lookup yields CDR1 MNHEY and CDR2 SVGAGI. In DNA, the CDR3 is TGTGCCAGCAGTTACGGCACTGAAGCTTTCTTT. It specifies CASSYGTEAFF.

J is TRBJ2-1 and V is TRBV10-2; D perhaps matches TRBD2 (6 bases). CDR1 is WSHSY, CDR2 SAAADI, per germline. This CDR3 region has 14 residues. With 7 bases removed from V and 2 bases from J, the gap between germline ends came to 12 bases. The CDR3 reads CASTVAEAYNEQFF. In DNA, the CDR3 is TGCGCCAGCACTGTAGCGGAGGCCTACAATGAGCAGTTCTTC.

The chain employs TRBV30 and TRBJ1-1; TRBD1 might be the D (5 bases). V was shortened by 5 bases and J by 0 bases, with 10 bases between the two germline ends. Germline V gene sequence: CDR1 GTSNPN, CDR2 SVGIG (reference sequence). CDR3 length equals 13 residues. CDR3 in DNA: TGTGCCTGGGGACACCAATTGAACACTGAAGCTTTCTTT. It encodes CAWGHQLNTEAFF.

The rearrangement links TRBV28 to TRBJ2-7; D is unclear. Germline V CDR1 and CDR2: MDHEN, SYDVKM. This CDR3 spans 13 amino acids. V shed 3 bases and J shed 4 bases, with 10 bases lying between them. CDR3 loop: CASSFPGKYEQYF. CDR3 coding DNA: TGTGCCAGCAGTTTCCCTGGAAAATACGAGCAGTACTTC. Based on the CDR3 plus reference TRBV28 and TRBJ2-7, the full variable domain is DVKVTQSSRYLVKRTGEKVFLECVQDMDHENMFWYRQDPGLGLRLIYFSYDVKMKEKGDIPEGYSVSREKKERFSLILESASTNQTSMYLCASSFPGKYEQYFGPGTRLTVT.

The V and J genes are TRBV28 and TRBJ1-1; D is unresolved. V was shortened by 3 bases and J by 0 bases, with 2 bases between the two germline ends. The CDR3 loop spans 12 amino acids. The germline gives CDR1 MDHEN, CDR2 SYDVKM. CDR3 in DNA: TGTGCCAGCAGTTTTCTGAACACTGAAGCTTTCTTT. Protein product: CASSFLNTEAFF. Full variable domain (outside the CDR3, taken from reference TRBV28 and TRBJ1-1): DVKVTQSSRYLVKRTGEKVFLECVQDMDHENMFWYRQDPGLGLRLIYFSYDVKMKEKGDIPEGYSVSREKKERFSLILESASTNQTSMYLCASSFLNTEAFFGQGTRLTVV.

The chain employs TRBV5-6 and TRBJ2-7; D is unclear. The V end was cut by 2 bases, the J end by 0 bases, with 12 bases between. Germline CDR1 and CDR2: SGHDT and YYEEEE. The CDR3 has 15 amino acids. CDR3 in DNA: TGTGCCAGCAGCTTAGGCTCGCGAAGCTCCTACGAGCAGTACTTC. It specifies CASSLGSRSSYEQYF.

As DNA, the CDR3 is TGTGCCAGCAGTTACCCCGGGGACAGTCCCTACGAGCAGTACTTC. Translated: CASSYPGDSPYEQYF. V usage is TRBV6-6 and J usage is TRBJ2-7; 7 bases fit TRBD1. This CDR3 comprises 15 residues. The germline V gene encodes CDR1 MNHNY and CDR2 SVGAGI (reference sequence). J was trimmed by 2 bases and V by 2 bases; bases with no gene match: 6.

The chain's CDR3 is CASSVDQDRDEQFF. DNA for the CDR3: TGTGCCAGCAGCGTAGATCAGGACCGGGATGAGCAGTTCTTC. The V and J genes are TRBV9 and TRBJ2-1; D unresolved. CDR1 is SGDLS, CDR2 YYNGEE, per germline. The CDR3 covers 14 residues. Deletions cut 0 bases from V and 8 bases from J, with 12 bases between.

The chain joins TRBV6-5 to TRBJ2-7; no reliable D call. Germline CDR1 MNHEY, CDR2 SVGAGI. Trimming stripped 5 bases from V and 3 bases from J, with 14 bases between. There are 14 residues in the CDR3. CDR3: CASSSAPEIYEQYF. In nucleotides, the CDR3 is TGTGCCAGCAGTAGTGCCCCCGAGATCTACGAGCAGTACTTC.

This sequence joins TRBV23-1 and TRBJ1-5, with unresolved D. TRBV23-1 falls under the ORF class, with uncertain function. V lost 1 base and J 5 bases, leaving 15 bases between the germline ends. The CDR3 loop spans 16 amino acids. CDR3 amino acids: CASSQLLGSPDQPQHF. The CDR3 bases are TGCGCCAGCAGTCAATTGCTTGGGTCTCCTGATCAGCCCCAGCATTTT.

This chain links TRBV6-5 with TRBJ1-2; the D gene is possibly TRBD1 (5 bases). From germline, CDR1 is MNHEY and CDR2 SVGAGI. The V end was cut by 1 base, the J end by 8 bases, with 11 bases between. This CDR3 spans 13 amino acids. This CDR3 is CASSYLRGSGYTF. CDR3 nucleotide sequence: TGTGCCAGCAGTTACTTAAGGGGTTCCGGCTACACCTTC.

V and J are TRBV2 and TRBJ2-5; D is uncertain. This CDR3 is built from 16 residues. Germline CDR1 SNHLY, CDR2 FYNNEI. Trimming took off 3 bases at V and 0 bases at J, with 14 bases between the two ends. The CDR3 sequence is CASSDVFGSDQETQYF. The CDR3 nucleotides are TGTGCCAGCAGTGATGTCTTCGGAAGCGACCAAGAGACCCAGTACTTC.

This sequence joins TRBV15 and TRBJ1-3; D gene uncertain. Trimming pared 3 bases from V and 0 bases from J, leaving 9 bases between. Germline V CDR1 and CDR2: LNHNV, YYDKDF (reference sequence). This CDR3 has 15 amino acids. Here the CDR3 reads CATSRGSNSGNTIYF. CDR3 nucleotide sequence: TGTGCCACCAGCAGGGGCAGCAACTCTGGAAACACCATATATTTT.

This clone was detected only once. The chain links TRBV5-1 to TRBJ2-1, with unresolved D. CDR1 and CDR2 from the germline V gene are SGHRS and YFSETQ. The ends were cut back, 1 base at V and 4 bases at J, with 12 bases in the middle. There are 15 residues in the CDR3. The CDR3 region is CASSLHWTTYNEQFF. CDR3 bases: TGCGCCAGCAGCTTGCACTGGACCACTTACAATGAGCAGTTCTTC.

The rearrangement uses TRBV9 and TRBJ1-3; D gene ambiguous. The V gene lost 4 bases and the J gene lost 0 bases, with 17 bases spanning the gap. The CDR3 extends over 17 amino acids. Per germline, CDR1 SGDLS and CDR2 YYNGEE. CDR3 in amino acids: CASSMPRAGSSGNTIYF. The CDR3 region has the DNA TGTGCCAGCAGCATGCCGAGGGCAGGCAGCTCTGGAAACACCATATATTTT.

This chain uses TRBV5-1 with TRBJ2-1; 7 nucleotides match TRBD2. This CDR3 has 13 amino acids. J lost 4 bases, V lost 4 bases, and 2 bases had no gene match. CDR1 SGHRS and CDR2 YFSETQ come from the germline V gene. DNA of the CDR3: TGCGCCAGCAGCGCGGGACTATACAATGAGCAGTTCTTC. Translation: CASSAGLYNEQFF.

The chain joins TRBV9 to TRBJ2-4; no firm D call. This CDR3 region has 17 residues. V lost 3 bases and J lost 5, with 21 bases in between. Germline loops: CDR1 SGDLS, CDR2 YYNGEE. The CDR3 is CASSAGFWASGENIQYF. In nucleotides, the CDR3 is TGTGCCAGCAGCGCTGGTTTTTGGGCTAGTGGAGAAAACATTCAGTACTTC.

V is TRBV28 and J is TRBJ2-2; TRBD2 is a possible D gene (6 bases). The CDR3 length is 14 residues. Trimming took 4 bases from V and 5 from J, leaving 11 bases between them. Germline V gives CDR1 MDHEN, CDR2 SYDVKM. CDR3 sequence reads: CASSSSGETGELFF. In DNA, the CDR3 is TGTGCCAGCAGTTCCTCGGGGGAGACCGGGGAGCTGTTTTTT. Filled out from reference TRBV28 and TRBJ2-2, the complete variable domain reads DVKVTQSSRYLVKRTGEKVFLECVQDMDHENMFWYRQDPGLGLRLIYFSYDVKMKEKGDIPEGYSVSREKKERFSLILESASTNQTSMYLCASSSSGETGELFFGEGSRLTVL.

CDR3 DNA: TGTGCCAGCAGCCGAAGGACCACAGATACGCAGTATTTT. The encoded protein is CASSRRTTDTQYF. The chain carries TRBV7-8 and TRBJ2-3; D not resolved. V shed 5 bases and J shed 2 bases, with 8 bases lying between them. This CDR3 has 13 residues. The germline V gene has CDR1 SGHVS and CDR2 FQNEAQ. The full variable domain, its missing parts supplied by reference TRBV7-8 and TRBJ2-3, is GAGVSQSPRYKVAKRGQDVALRCDPISGHVSLFWYQQALGQGPEFLTYFQNEAQLDKSGLPSDRFFAERPEGSVSTLKIQRTQQEDSAVYLCASSRRTTDTQYFGPGTRLTVL.

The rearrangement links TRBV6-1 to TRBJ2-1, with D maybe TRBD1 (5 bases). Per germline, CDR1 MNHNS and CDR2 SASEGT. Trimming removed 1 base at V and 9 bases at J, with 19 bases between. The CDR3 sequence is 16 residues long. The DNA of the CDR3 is TGTGCCAGCAGTGAAGAGGACAAGGCCCGAACGAGTGAGCAGTTCTTC. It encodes CASSEEDKARTSEQFF.

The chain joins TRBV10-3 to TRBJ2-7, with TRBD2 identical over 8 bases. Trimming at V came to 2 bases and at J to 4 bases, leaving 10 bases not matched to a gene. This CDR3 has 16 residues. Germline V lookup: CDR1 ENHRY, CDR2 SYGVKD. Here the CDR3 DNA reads TGTGCCATCAGTGAGCAGGAAGTAGCGGGGACGTACGAGCAGTACTTC. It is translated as CAISEQEVAGTYEQYF.

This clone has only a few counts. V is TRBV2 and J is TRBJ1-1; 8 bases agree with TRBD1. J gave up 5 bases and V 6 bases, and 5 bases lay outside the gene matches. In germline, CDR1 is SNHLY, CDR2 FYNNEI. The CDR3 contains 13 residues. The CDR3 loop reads CASRGTGWTEAFF. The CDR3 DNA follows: TGTGCCAGCAGGGGGACAGGTTGGACTGAAGCTTTCTTT. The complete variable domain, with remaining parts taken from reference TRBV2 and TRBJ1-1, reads EPEVTQTPSHQVTQMGQEVILRCVPISNHLYFYWYRQILGQKVEFLVSFYNNEISEKSEIFDDQFSVERPDGSNFTLKIRSTKLEDSAMYFCASRGTGWTEAFFGQGTRLTVV.

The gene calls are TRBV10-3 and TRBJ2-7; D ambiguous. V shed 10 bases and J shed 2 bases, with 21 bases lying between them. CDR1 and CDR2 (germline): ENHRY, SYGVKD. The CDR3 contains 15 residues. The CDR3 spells CATSEPGRTPYEQYF. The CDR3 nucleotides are TGTGCCACCAGCGAACCAGGACGGACCCCCTACGAGCAGTACTTC.

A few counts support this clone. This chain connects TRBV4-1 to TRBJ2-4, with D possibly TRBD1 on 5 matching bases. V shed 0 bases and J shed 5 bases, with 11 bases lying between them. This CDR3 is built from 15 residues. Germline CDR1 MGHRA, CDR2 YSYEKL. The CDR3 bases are TGCGCCAGCAGCCAAGATCAGGGAACTCAAAACATTCAGTACTTC. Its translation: CASSQDQGTQNIQYF.

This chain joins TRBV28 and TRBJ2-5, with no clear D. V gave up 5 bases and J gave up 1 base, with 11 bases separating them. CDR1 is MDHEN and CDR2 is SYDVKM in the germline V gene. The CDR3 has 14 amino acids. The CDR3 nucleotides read TGTGCCAGCAGTCCACTGCGGTTCCAAGAGACCCAGTACTTC. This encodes CASSPLRFQETQYF. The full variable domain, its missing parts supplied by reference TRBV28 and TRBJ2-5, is DVKVTQSSRYLVKRTGEKVFLECVQDMDHENMFWYRQDPGLGLRLIYFSYDVKMKEKGDIPEGYSVSREKKERFSLILESASTNQTSMYLCASSPLRFQETQYFGPGTRLLVL.

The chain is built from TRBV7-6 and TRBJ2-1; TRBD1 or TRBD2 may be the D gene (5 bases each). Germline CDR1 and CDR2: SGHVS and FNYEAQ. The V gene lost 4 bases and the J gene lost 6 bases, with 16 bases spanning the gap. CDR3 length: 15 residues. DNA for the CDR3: TGTGCCAGCAGCTCAAACACCTGGGGGAGCAATGAGCAGTTCTTC. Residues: CASSSNTWGSNEQFF.

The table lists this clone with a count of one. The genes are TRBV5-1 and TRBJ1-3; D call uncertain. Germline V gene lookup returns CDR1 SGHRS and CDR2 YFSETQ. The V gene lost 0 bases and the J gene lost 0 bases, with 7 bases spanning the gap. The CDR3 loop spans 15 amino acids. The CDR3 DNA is TGCGCCAGCAGCTTGGGTTCAAGCTCTGGAAACACCATATATTTT. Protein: CASSLGSSSGNTIYF.